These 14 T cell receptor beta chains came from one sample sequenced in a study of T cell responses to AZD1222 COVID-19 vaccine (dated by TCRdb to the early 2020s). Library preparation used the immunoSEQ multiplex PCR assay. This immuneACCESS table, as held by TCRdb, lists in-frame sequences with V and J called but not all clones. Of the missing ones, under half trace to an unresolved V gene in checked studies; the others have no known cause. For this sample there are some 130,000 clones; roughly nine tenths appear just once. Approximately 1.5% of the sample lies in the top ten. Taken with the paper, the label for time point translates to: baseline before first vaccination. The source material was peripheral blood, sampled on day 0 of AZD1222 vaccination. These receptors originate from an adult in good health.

CDR3 region: CASRQLSSYNSPLHF. The CDR3 region has the DNA TGTGCCAGTAGACAGCTTAGCTCCTATAATTCACCCCTCCACTTT. This chain uses TRBV19 with TRBJ1-6; D not resolved. Between the trimmed V and J ends, which lost 6 bases and 0 bases, there was a span of 9 bases. Germline loops: CDR1 LNHDA, CDR2 SQIVND (reference sequence). The length of the CDR3 is 15 residues.

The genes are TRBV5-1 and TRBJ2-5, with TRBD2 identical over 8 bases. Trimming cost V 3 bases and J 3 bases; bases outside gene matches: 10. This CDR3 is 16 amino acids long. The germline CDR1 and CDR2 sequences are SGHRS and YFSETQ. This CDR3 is CASSWPSSGDEETQYF. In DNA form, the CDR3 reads TGCGCCAGCAGCTGGCCAAGTAGCGGGGATGAAGAGACCCAGTACTTC.

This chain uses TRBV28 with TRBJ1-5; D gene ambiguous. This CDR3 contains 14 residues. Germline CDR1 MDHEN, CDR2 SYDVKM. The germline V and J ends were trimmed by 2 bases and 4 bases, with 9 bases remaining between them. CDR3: CASSLPFSNQPQHF. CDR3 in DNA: TGTGCCAGCAGTTTACCCTTCAGTAATCAGCCCCAGCATTTT.

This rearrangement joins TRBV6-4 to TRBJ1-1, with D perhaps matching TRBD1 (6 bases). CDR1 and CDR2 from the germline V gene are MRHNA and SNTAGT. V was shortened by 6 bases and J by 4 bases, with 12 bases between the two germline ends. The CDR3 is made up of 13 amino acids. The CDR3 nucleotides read TGTGCCAGCAGGGACAGTGGTCTCACTGAAGCTTTCTTT. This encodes CASRDSGLTEAFF.

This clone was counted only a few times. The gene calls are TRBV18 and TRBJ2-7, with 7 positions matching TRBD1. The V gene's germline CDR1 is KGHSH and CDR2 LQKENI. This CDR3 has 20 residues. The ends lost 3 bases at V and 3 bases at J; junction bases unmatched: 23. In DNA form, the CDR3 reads TGTGCCAGCTCACCTATGCCTACCCGGACAGGCGACAAATATTTCTACGAGCAGTACTTC. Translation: CASSPMPTRTGDKYFYEQYF.

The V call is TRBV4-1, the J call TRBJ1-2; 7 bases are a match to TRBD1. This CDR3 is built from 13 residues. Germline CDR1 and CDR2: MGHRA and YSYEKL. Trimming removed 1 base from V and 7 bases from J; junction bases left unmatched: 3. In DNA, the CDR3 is TGCGCCAGCAGCCAAGCAGGGGGTTCTGGCTACACCTTC. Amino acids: CASSQAGGSGYTF.

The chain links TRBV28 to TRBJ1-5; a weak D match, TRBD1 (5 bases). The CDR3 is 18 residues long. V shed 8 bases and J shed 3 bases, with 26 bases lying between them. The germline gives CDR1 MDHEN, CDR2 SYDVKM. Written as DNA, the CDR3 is TGTGCCAGCGGGCCCTCAGGGAGGGGAGTTGGGCACAATCAGCCCCAGCATTTT. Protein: CASGPSGRGVGHNQPQHF.

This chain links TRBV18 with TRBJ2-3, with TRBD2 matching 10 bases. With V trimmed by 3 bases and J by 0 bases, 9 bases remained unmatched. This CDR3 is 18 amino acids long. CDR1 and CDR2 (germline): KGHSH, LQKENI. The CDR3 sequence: CASSPRGSGGLSTDTQYF. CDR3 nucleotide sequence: TGTGCCAGCTCACCGCGGGGTAGCGGGGGGCTTAGCACAGATACGCAGTATTTT. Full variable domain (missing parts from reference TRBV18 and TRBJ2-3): NAGVMQNPRHLVRRRGQEARLRCSPMKGHSHVYWYRQLPEEGLKFMVYLQKENIIDESGMPKERFSAEFPKEGPSILRIQQVVRGDSAAYFCASSPRGSGGLSTDTQYFGPGTRLTVL.

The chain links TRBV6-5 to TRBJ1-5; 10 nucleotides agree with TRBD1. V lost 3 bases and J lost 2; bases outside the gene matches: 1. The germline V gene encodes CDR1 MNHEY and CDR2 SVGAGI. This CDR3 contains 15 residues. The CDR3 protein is CASSYGTGGNQPQHF. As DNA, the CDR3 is TGTGCCAGCAGTTATGGGACAGGGGGCAATCAGCCCCAGCATTTT.

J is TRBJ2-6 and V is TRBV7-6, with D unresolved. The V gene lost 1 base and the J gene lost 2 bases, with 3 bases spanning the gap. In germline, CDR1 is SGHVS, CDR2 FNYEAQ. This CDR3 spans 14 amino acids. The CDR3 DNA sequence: TGTGCCAGCAGCTTAGTGGCTGGGGCCAACGTCCTGACTTTC. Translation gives CASSLVAGANVLTF.

CDR3 loop: CAWNRQEGEQYF. In DNA form, the CDR3 reads TGTGCCTGGAATAGACAGGAGGGCGAGCAGTACTTC. The genes are TRBV30 and TRBJ2-7, with D perhaps given as TRBD1 or TRBD2 (6 bases each). The CDR3 totals 12 residues. The germline V gene has CDR1 GTSNPN and CDR2 SVGIG (reference sequence). The ends were cut back, 4 bases at V and 6 bases at J, with 13 bases in the middle. Filled out from reference TRBV30 and TRBJ2-7, the complete variable domain reads SQTIHQWPATLVQPVGSPLSLECTVEGTSNPNLYWYRQAAGRGLQLLFYSVGIGQISSEVPQNLSASRPQDRQFILSSKKLLLSDSGFYLCAWNRQEGEQYFGPGTRLTVT.

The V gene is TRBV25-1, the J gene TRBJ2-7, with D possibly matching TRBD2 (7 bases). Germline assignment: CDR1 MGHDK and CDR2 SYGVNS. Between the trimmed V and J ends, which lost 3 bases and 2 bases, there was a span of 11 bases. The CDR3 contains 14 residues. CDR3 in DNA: TGTGCCAGCAGTGACACAGGGAGGGCCTACGAGCAGTACTTC. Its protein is CASSDTGRAYEQYF.

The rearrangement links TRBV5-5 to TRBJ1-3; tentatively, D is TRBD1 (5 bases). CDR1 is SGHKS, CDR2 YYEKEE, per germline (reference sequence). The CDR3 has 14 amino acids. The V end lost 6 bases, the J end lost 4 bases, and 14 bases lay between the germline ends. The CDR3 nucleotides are TGTGCCAGCAACCCGGCAGGGTACGGAAACACCATATATTTT. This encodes CASNPAGYGNTIYF.

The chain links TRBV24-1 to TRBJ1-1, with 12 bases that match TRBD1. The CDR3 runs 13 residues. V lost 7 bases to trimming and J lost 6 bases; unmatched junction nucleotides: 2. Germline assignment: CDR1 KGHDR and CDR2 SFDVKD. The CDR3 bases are TGTGCCACCAGGGGGACAGGGGGCTCTGAAGCTTTCTTT. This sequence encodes CATRGTGGSEAFF.